This passage covers 29 T cell receptor beta chains from one sample sequenced in a study of cytomegalovirus exposure and HLA in healthy donors. Profiling relied on immunoSEQ multiplex PCR, and the TCRdb table lists in-frame clones only, not all of them. The sample has about 220,000 clones, 90% to 95% seen once; the top ten hold roughly 1%. The sequenced sample was PBMCs. These receptor sequences come from a woman aged 18-30 years in good health and CMV-seronegative.

The chain recombines TRBV19 with TRBJ1-1; D unresolved. Trimming pared 0 bases from V and 5 bases from J, leaving 10 bases between. Germline V CDR1 and CDR2: LNHDA, SQIVND (reference sequence). The CDR3 extends over 14 amino acids. As DNA, the CDR3 is TGTGCCAGTAGTATAGATCACGGGGATACTGAAGCTTTCTTT. Translation: CASSIDHGDTEAFF.

The chain uses TRBV4-1 and TRBJ1-1; 11 bases map to TRBD1. V was clipped by 8 bases and J by 3 bases; unmatched bases: 5. The germline gives CDR1 MGHRA, CDR2 YSYEKL. The CDR3 has 14 amino acids. CDR3 coding DNA: TGCGCCAGCCGATGGACAGGGGGCGACACTGAAGCTTTCTTT. It translates to CASRWTGGDTEAFF.

Details on this clone: A junction end diverges from the germline sequence, so it may reflect a read error. The chain employs TRBV6-5 and TRBJ2-7; no firm D call. The germline CDR1 and CDR2 sequences are MNHEY and SVGAGI. The CDR3 extends over 13 amino acids. The CDR3 DNA is TGTGCCATCAGTGCGGTTTCTGAATACGAGCAGTACTTC. Translating gives CAISAVSEYEQYF.

The rearrangement links TRBV15 to TRBJ2-3; 10 bases are a match to TRBD2. This CDR3 comprises 16 residues. V was clipped by 3 bases and J by 2 bases; unmatched bases: 5. Germline V gene data show CDR1 as LNHNV and CDR2 as YYDKDF (reference sequence). The CDR3 bases are TGTGCCACCAGCAGCCCTAGCGGGGGTTACACAGATACGCAGTATTTT. Translating it yields CATSSPSGGYTDTQYF. The whole variable domain, remainder taken from reference TRBV15 and TRBJ2-3, is DAMVIQNPRYQVTQFGKPVTLSCSQTLNHNVMYWYQQKSSQAPKLLFHYYDKDFNNEADTPDNFQSRRPNTSFCFLDIRSPGLGDTAMYLCATSSPSGGYTDTQYFGPGTRLTVL.

The chain joins TRBV6-5 to TRBJ1-1; 11 positions match TRBD1. The CDR3 loop spans 15 amino acids. The J segment lost 1 base and the V segment lost 6 bases, leaving 4 bases of the junction unmatched. CDR1 is MNHEY, CDR2 SVGAGI, per germline. CDR3 amino acids: CASRAGTGGNTEAFF. DNA for the CDR3: TGTGCCAGCAGGGCCGGGACAGGGGGGAACACTGAAGCTTTCTTT.

The chain joins TRBV4-2 to TRBJ1-2; D is perhaps TRBD1 (5 bases). CDR3 size: 15 residues. CDR1 and CDR2 (germline): LGHNA, YNFKEQ. V shed 0 bases and J shed 3 bases, with 11 bases lying between them. The CDR3 DNA sequence: TGTGCCAGCAGCCAAGAACTCCCAGGGTACTATGGCTACACCTTC. Amino acids: CASSQELPGYYGYTF.

This sequence joins TRBV9 and TRBJ1-1; weak D call: TRBD1 (5 bases). The CDR3 is made up of 15 amino acids. V lost 0 bases and J 4 bases, leaving 13 bases between the germline ends. Germline V lookup: CDR1 SGDLS, CDR2 YYNGEE. The CDR3 spells CASSVEQGSGTEAFF. The DNA of the CDR3 is TGTGCCAGCAGCGTAGAGCAGGGTTCGGGCACTGAAGCTTTCTTT.

V and J are TRBV11-3 and TRBJ2-2; D is possibly TRBD2 (6 bases). The CDR3 totals 16 residues. The V end lost 4 bases, the J end lost 3 bases, and 15 bases lay between the germline ends. Germline CDR1 is SGHNT and CDR2 is YENEEA. The DNA for the CDR3 is TGTGCCAGCAGCTCCGGAAGGCGGGACTACACCGGGGAGCTGTTTTTT. Translated, it gives CASSSGRRDYTGELFF. Based on the CDR3 plus reference TRBV11-3 and TRBJ2-2, the full variable domain is EAGVVQSPRYKIIEKKQPVAFWCNPISGHNTLYWYLQNLGQGPELLIRYENEEAVDDSQLPKDRFSAERLKGVDSTLKIQPAELGDSAVYLCASSSGRRDYTGELFFGEGSRLTVL.

The CDR3: CASSSRGTSGSGNEQFF. The DNA for the CDR3 is TGTGCCAGCAGCTCCCGGGGGACTAGCGGGAGTGGGAATGAGCAGTTCTTC. This chain links TRBV7-2 with TRBJ2-1; 14 bases fit TRBD2. This CDR3 is 17 amino acids long. Trimming took 4 bases from V and 7 from J; bases not matched to a gene: 9. Germline V gene lookup returns CDR1 SGHTA and CDR2 FQGNSA.

The V and J genes are TRBV9 and TRBJ2-6; 7 bases map to TRBD1. There are 17 residues in the CDR3. Germline values: CDR1 SGDLS, CDR2 YYNGEE. V trimming: 4 bases; J trimming: 0 bases; junction bases outside the gene matches: 7. The CDR3 sequence: CASSRQTGLSGANVLTF. The CDR3 nucleotides read TGTGCCAGCAGCCGCCAGACAGGGCTCTCTGGGGCCAACGTCCTGACTTTC. Together with reference TRBV9 and TRBJ2-6, the CDR3 gives the full variable domain: DSGVTQTPKHLITATGQRVTLRCSPRSGDLSVYWYQQSLDQGLQFLIQYYNGEERAKGNILERFSAQQFPDLHSELNLSSLELGDSALYFCASSRQTGLSGANVLTFGAGSRLTVL.

This clone was seen only once. V usage is TRBV2 and J usage is TRBJ1-5, with a possible D match to TRBD1 (6 bases). Germline V gene sequence: CDR1 SNHLY, CDR2 FYNNEI. With 5 bases removed from V and 0 bases from J, the gap between germline ends came to 11 bases. The CDR3 spans 15 residues. CDR3 protein: CASSTGWSSNQPQHF. In DNA, the CDR3 is TGTGCCAGCAGTACAGGGTGGAGTAGCAATCAGCCCCAGCATTTT.

The V gene is TRBV30, the J gene TRBJ2-2; 11 bases match TRBD2. Germline loops: CDR1 GTSNPN, CDR2 SVGIG (reference sequence). With V trimmed by 2 bases and J by 4 bases, 9 bases remained unmatched. The CDR3 runs 17 residues. The CDR3 DNA follows: TGTGCCTGGAGTCTTGGGTCTAGCGGGAGGTCCACCGGGGAGCTGTTTTTT. Translating gives CAWSLGSSGRSTGELFF. Using reference TRBV30 and TRBJ2-2 for the parts outside the CDR3, the full variable domain is SQTIHQWPATLVQPVGSPLSLECTVEGTSNPNLYWYRQAAGRGLQLLFYSVGIGQISSEVPQNLSASRPQDRQFILSSKKLLLSDSGFYLCAWSLGSSGRSTGELFFGEGSRLTVL.

The chain combines TRBV18 with TRBJ1-2; unclear D gene. The CDR3 is 14 amino acids. Germline V gene sequence: CDR1 KGHSH, CDR2 LQKENI. V lost 3 bases, J lost 4 bases, and 12 bases lay in between. CDR3 DNA sequence: TGTGCCAGCTCACCCCTTGATGAGGGCTATGGCTACACCTTC. Translation gives CASSPLDEGYGYTF.

The rearrangement joins TRBV6-1 to TRBJ2-3, with no clear D. Per germline, CDR1 MNHNS and CDR2 SASEGT. The CDR3 runs 13 residues. The ends were cut back, 6 bases at V and 0 bases at J, with 7 bases in the middle. Written as DNA, the CDR3 is TGTGCCAGCAGCCAGGTTAGCACAGATACGCAGTATTTT. Protein product: CASSQVSTDTQYF.

The V call is TRBV6-4, the J call TRBJ1-5; D is possibly TRBD1 (5 bases). Germline CDR1 and CDR2: MRHNA and SNTAGT. The CDR3 spans 9 residues. The V gene lost 9 bases and the J gene lost 10 bases, with 7 bases spanning the gap. The CDR3 sequence: CARGGPQHF. In DNA, the CDR3 is TGTGCCAGGGGGGGTCCCCAGCATTTT.

The chain couples TRBV4-2 to TRBJ2-5, with D perhaps TRBD1 (5 bases). Per germline, CDR1 LGHNA and CDR2 YNFKEQ. This CDR3 has 14 residues. Trimming pared 8 bases from V and 4 bases from J, leaving 17 bases between. In DNA form, the CDR3 reads TGTGCCAGCGCCCACGGCGACAGCATAGAGACCCAGTACTTC. Translating gives CASAHGDSIETQYF.

The genes are TRBV11-1 and TRBJ2-5, with D perhaps matching TRBD2 (6 bases). The CDR3 sequence is 15 residues long. The V gene's germline CDR1 is SGHAT and CDR2 FQDESV (reference sequence). V lost 5 bases to trimming and J lost 2 bases, with 15 bases between them. Here the CDR3 reads CASSPEGLDQETQYF. CDR3 DNA sequence: TGTGCCAGCAGCCCGGAGGGGTTGGATCAAGAGACCCAGTACTTC.

The chain recombines TRBV6-4 with TRBJ2-3; 11 nucleotides line up with TRBD2. The CDR3 contains 16 residues. With 2 bases clipped from V and 2 bases from J, the junction kept 3 bases outside the gene matches. Germline CDR1 and CDR2: MRHNA and SNTAGT. CDR3 in amino acids: CASSDGLAGPTDTQYF. The CDR3 coding sequence is TGTGCCAGCAGTGACGGACTAGCGGGCCCCACAGATACGCAGTATTTT.

The chain uses TRBV19 and TRBJ2-2; a possible D gene is TRBD2 (5 bases). With 7 bases removed from V and 6 bases from J, the gap between germline ends came to 15 bases. The length of the CDR3 is 14 residues. Germline CDR1 LNHDA, CDR2 SQIVND (reference sequence). The CDR3 sequence is CASNGIPNSGELFF. Here the CDR3 DNA reads TGTGCCAGTAACGGGATCCCTAACTCCGGGGAGCTGTTTTTT.

The chain's CDR3 is CATRQGPNTEAFF. The DNA of the CDR3 is TGTGCCACAAGACAGGGACCGAACACTGAAGCTTTCTTT. This chain links TRBV6-6 with TRBJ1-1, with 7 bases lining up with TRBD1. J lost 1 base, V lost 10 bases, and 6 bases had no gene match. Germline values: CDR1 MNHNY, CDR2 SVGAGI (reference sequence). CDR3 size: 13 residues.

J is TRBJ2-3 and V is TRBV11-2, with 10 bases fitting TRBD2. CDR3 size: 18 residues. In germline, CDR1 is SGHAT, CDR2 FQNNGV. V dropped 2 bases and J dropped 0; count of bases not matched to a gene: 8. CDR3 sequence reads: CASSLIPSGGLSTDTQYF. In DNA form, the CDR3 reads TGTGCCAGCAGCTTAATTCCTAGCGGGGGACTTAGCACAGATACGCAGTATTTT.

V is TRBV28 and J is TRBJ1-1; D may be TRBD1 (5 bases). The CDR3 runs to 13 residues. CDR1 and CDR2 (germline): MDHEN, SYDVKM. Trimming shortened V by 3 bases and J by 7 bases, and 12 bases separated the two germline ends. The CDR3 spells CASSFPDRLEAFF. CDR3 sequence (DNA): TGTGCCAGCAGTTTTCCCGACAGACTTGAAGCTTTCTTT.

On this clone: Distinct nucleotide sequences in the sample also encode this CDR3. The rearrangement uses TRBV6-5 and TRBJ2-7; possibly TRBD2 for D (5 bases). The CDR3 is made up of 12 amino acids. Trimming shortened V by 6 bases and J by 5 bases, and 11 bases separated the two germline ends. Germline CDR1 and CDR2: MNHEY and SVGAGI. Here the CDR3 reads CASSRTGDEQYF. In DNA form, the CDR3 reads TGTGCCAGCAGCAGGACTGGGGACGAGCAGTACTTC.

CDR3 coding DNA: TGCAGCGTAGTAGGGGGCGAGACCTTTGAAGCTTTCTTT. This sequence encodes CSVVGGETFEAFF. The chain joins TRBV29-1 to TRBJ1-1, with 7 bases identical to TRBD1. The trim removed 6 bases at V and 7 bases at J, leaving 11 bases unmatched. CDR1 is SQVTM and CDR2 is ANQGSEA in the germline V gene. The length of the CDR3 is 13 residues.

The chain uses TRBV7-9 and TRBJ1-2; a weak D match, TRBD1 (5 bases). Germline loops: CDR1 SEHNR, CDR2 FQNEAQ (reference sequence). The CDR3 sequence is 14 residues long. Trimming removed 1 base from V and 8 bases from J, with 14 bases in between. CDR3 sequence reads: CASSLGTPRGGYTF. The DNA for the CDR3 is TGTGCCAGCAGCTTAGGGACACCCCGTGGGGGCTACACCTTC.

This chain uses TRBV10-3 with TRBJ1-2; D not resolved. Trimming took off 6 bases at V and 4 bases at J, with 15 bases between the two ends. The CDR3 extends over 14 amino acids. The germline gives CDR1 ENHRY, CDR2 SYGVKD. CDR3 nucleotides: TGTGCCATCAGCCCGGGAGGGCAGTTCTATGGCTACACCTTC. Amino acids: CAISPGGQFYGYTF.

V gene TRBV19 combines with J gene TRBJ1-6, with a possible D match to TRBD1 (5 bases). Trimming pared 3 bases from V and 6 bases from J, leaving 21 bases between. Germline CDR1 LNHDA, CDR2 SQIVND (reference sequence). This CDR3 contains 18 residues. CDR3: CASSILAGGGVGNSPLHF. As DNA, the CDR3 is TGTGCCAGTAGTATCCTCGCGGGGGGAGGGGTTGGTAATTCACCCCTCCACTTT.

This clone was counted a few times. This chain connects TRBV5-1 to TRBJ2-1; TRBD1 agrees at 12 bases. J gave up 8 bases and V 4 bases, and 7 bases lay outside the gene matches. Germline CDR1 and CDR2: SGHRS and YFSETQ. This CDR3 is 15 amino acids long. The CDR3 region has the DNA TGCGCCAGCAGCCGGGACAGGGGGCGCGGGGATGAGCAGTTCTTC. This gives the protein CASSRDRGRGDEQFF.

V is TRBV9 and J is TRBJ2-5; 15 bases are a match to TRBD2. The J segment lost 2 bases and the V segment lost 4 bases, leaving 12 bases of the junction unmatched. CDR1 and CDR2 (germline): SGDLS, YYNGEE. This CDR3 has 19 amino acids. The CDR3 DNA is TGTGCCAGCAGCCGTGGGCCGGGACTAGCGGGAGGCGAACAAGAGACCCAGTACTTC. Amino acid sequence: CASSRGPGLAGGEQETQYF.